This T cell receptor (beta chain) was identified during a study of naive and memory T cell subsets. Overall study findings and caveats: From naive to CM, EM and EMRA, diversity decreased and Gini increased. Especially in CD8 cells, naive repertoires contained a few larger clonotypes, possibly CD45RA-re-expressing memory cells. A clonotype means one alpha or beta sequence, not an alpha/beta pair.

Note on this clonotype: The antigen is undetermined.

Per the germline V gene, CDR1 is MNHNY and CDR2 is SVGAGI (reference sequence). Trimming took 7 bases from V and 3 from J, leaving 7 bases between them. The CDR3 is 12 residues long. The beta constant-region primer was an equimolar mix of two oligonucleotides covering TRBC1 and TRBC2. The ligated cDNA underwent four PCR rounds using SP2 and nested alpha and beta constant-region primers. TCRdb independently ran MiXCR on the UMI-ligation and nested PCR reads; one entry per CDR3 protein. Of 150,000 or so distinct CDR3 sequences listed, over 20% were seen once; the top ten hold around 0.097%. The sequenced sample was naive CD4+ T cells from blood. The J gene is TRBJ1-5, the V gene TRBV6-6; D is uncertain. This clonotype was sampled from a human donor in good health. CDR3 DNA sequence: TGTGCCAGCACTTCTACCAATCAGCCCCAGCATTTT. It codes for CASTSTNQPQHF.